The rows below give T cell receptor beta chains drawn from one sample of a study of shared clonotypes between healthy human individuals. Clones were read by immunoSEQ multiplex PCR, and TCRdb kept only the in-frame ones, dropping some. The sample lists under 1,100,000 clones, around 82% occurring once. The sample was memory CD4+ T cells from PBMCs. Receptors were obtained from a man aged 18 to 30 in good health. Some clones in this sample may be carry-over from other donors' samples. The CDR3 runs from the conserved cysteine through the conserved F or W. A D gene is named only where the DNA matches it firmly. Clone size is stated in some rows and not others, as once, few, many or a class when expanded.

d_call	v_call	clone_size	j_call	cdr3_nt	cdr3_aa
TRBD2	TRBV5-4	.	TRBJ2-1	TGTGCCAGCAGCCAGACCGGGACTAGCGCCTTACGGCAGCAGTTCTTC	CASSQTGTSALRQQFF
TRBD1	TRBV28	.	TRBJ1-1	TGTGCCAGCAGTTACAGGACAGGGAGCACTGAAGCTTTCTTT	CASSYRTGSTEAFF
.	TRBV2	.	TRBJ2-2	TGTGCCAGCATGAGACAGGCTCCAACGAACACCGGGGAGCTGTTTTTT	CASMRQAPTNTGELFF
TRBD2	TRBV28	.	TRBJ2-3	TGTGCCAGCAGTTTCCGACTAGCGGGAGGTCTGACAGATACGCAGTATTTT	CASSFRLAGGLTDTQYF
.	TRBV5-4	.	TRBJ2-7	TGTGCCAGCAGCCCAGGATTGGACAGAACCTACGAGCAGTACTTC	CASSPGLDRTYEQYF
TRBD1	TRBV9	.	TRBJ1-1	TGTGCCAGCAGCCCACGGACAGGGGGAAACACTGAAGCTTTCTTT	CASSPRTGGNTEAFF
TRBD2	TRBV29-1	.	TRBJ2-1	TGCAGCGTCGAGGTAGCGGGAGAGGGAGACAATGAGCAGTTCTTC	CSVEVAGEGDNEQFF
.	TRBV2	.	TRBJ1-2	TGTGCCAGCAGTGAAAGAGGATTTGAGGTAGCTGACTATGGCTACACCTTC	CASSERGFEVADYGYTF
TRBD1	TRBV6-6	.	TRBJ1-2	TGTGCCAGCAGTTTTGACAGGGGCGGCTACACCTTC	CASSFDRGGYTF
TRBD1	TRBV7-9	.	TRBJ2-7	TGTGCCAGCAGCCCACAGGGGGCCACCTACGAGCAGTACTTC	CASSPQGATYEQYF
.	TRBV29-1	once	TRBJ1-4	TGCAGCGTTGATCGGGGGCGGAATGAAAAACTGTTTTTT	CSVDRGRNEKLFF
TRBD1	TRBV28	.	TRBJ1-1	TGTGCCAGCAGTTTTGGAGGGGGCGGTGGGGACACTGAAGCTTTCTTT	CASSFGGGGGDTEAFF
.	TRBV5-1	.	TRBJ2-3	TGCGCCAGCAGCTCCCGGGACCGGAGCACAGATACGCAGTATTTT	CASSSRDRSTDTQYF
.	TRBV19	once	TRBJ1-1	TGTGCCAGTAGTATCCCGGGGGGCGGGCAAGCAGCTTTCTTT	CASSIPGGGQAAFF
TRBD2	TRBV7-9	once	TRBJ2-5	TGTGCCAGCAGCTTAGTGGTAGCGGGAGTCGTGGAGACCCAGTACTTC	CASSLVVAGVVETQYF
.	TRBV7-9	once	TRBJ2-3	TGTGCCAGCAGCTTATCCGACAGAGAGGCAGATACGCAGTATTTT	CASSLSDREADTQYF
.	TRBV5-1	once	TRBJ1-1	TGCGCCAGCAGCTTAGAGTGGGGGGTCACTGAAGCTTTCTTT	CASSLEWGVTEAFF
TRBD1	TRBV6-1	.	TRBJ2-7	TGTGCCAGCAGAGACCAGGGACAGCACTACGAGCAGTACTTC	CASRDQGQHYEQYF
.	TRBV29-1	.	TRBJ2-3	TGCAGCGTCACGGGGGAGGCCGGCACAGATACGCAGTATTTT	CSVTGEAGTDTQYF
.	TRBV5-6	.	TRBJ2-7	TGTGCCAGCAGCGTTGACACGAGGGACGAGCAGTACTTC	CASSVDTRDEQYF
TRBD1	TRBV28	.	TRBJ1-4	TGTGCCAGCAGCCCTGGGGGCGGAACAGGGGTTTATGAAAAACTGTTTTTT	CASSPGGGTGVYEKLFF
TRBD2	TRBV28	.	TRBJ2-3	TGTGCCAGCACTAGCGGGAGTACAGATACGCAGTATTTT	CASTSGSTDTQYF
.	TRBV28	.	TRBJ2-7	TGTGCCAGCAGTTCCCTAGCGAGAGGCTCCTACGAGCAGTACTTC	CASSSLARGSYEQYF
.	TRBV5-1	few	TRBJ2-3	TGCGCCAGCAGCCCCCGCCGGGGGAGCACAGATACGCAGTATTTT	CASSPRRGSTDTQYF
.	TRBV25-1	.	TRBJ2-3	TGTGCCAGCAGTGAACGACTAGAGCTCACAGATACGCAGTATTTT	CASSERLELTDTQYF
.	TRBV11-2	.	TRBJ2-7	TGTGCCAGCAGCGGAGGGGGCTACGAGCAGTACTTC	CASSGGGYEQYF
TRBD2	TRBV6-1	.	TRBJ2-1	TGTGCCAGCAGTGAGCAGGCCCTTATAGCGGGAGAGCAGTTCTTC	CASSEQALIAGEQFF